This TCR beta chain was documented in a study of cytomegalovirus exposure and HLA in healthy donors. Broader study findings: Reported results showed that the classifier diagnosed cytomegalovirus status with high specificity and sensitivity. Many donors carried some public TCRs, although rarity characterized most TCR sequences. One later analysis, an examination of the 100 to 150 validation repertoires, found that first-cohort TCR clusters tended to co-occur in them.

TCRdb's table, derived via immunoSEQ multiplex PCR, lists solely in-frame clones and lacks some. The sample consists of roughly 260,000 clones, 80% to 90% of them appearing once. Note on this clone: The target antigen is unknown.

V lost 5 bases to trimming and J lost 7 bases; unmatched junction nucleotides: 7. Germline V gene sequence: CDR1 LGHNA, CDR2 YSLEER. The CDR3 is 15 residues long. The receptor was derived from a man aged 18 to 30 in good health and CMV-seronegative. The chain uses TRBV4-3 and TRBJ1-6; 8 bases match TRBD1. Specimen: PBMCs. The CDR3 DNA reads as TGCGCCAGCAGCTCATCCGGGACAGGCAATTCACCCCTCCACTTT. Its translation is CASSSSGTGNSPLHF.